Listed here are 8 T cell receptor beta chains from one sample, sequenced in a study of blood T cells in healthy people across ages. A J-beta primer mix and a sample-barcoded 5' primer were used in a second PCR of roughly 6 to 11 cycles. TCRdb re-called the 5' RACE reads with MiXCR, one entry per CDR3 protein. Of 1.5 million to 1.9 million distinct CDR3 sequences listed, roughly 43% were seen once; the top ten hold about 4%. The material sequenced was blood. These receptors came from a woman aged 18 to 35 in good health.

V is TRBV7-9 and J is TRBJ1-3; D might be TRBD1 (5 bases). This CDR3 is built from 15 residues. Germline V gene lookup returns CDR1 SEHNR and CDR2 FQNEAQ (reference sequence). The germline V and J ends were trimmed by 4 bases and 0 bases, with 10 bases remaining between them. Written as DNA, the CDR3 is TGTGCCAGCAGCTACAAGACAGTCTCTGGAAACACCATATATTTT. This codes for CASSYKTVSGNTIYF.

V gene TRBV6-1 combines with J gene TRBJ2-7; D gene uncertain. Germline-derived CDR1 and CDR2 are MNHNS and SASEGT. CDR3 size: 14 residues. The V end was cut by 1 base, the J end by 1 base, with 8 bases between. The CDR3 loop reads CASSEEGGSYEQYF. DNA of the CDR3: TGTGCCAGCAGTGAAGAGGGCGGATCCTACGAGCAGTACTTC.

The chain is built from TRBV4-3 and TRBJ2-1; D is ambiguous. The V gene's germline CDR1 is LGHNA and CDR2 YSLEER. CDR3 length: 16 amino acids. Trimming left V 0 bases short and J 2 bases short, with 11 bases between. CDR3 region: CASSQDVAGPYNEQFF. In DNA, the CDR3 is TGCGCCAGCAGCCAAGACGTTGCAGGACCCTACAATGAGCAGTTCTTC.

The V gene is TRBV25-1, the J gene TRBJ2-7; 7 bases are a match to TRBD1. V lost 4 bases to trimming and J lost 1 base; unmatched junction nucleotides: 7. This CDR3 region has 15 residues. From germline, CDR1 is MGHDK and CDR2 SYGVNS. CDR3 loop: CASSGRDRVSYEQYF. The CDR3 coding sequence is TGTGCCAGCAGTGGTCGGGACAGAGTATCCTACGAGCAGTACTTC.

The V call is TRBV29-1, the J call TRBJ2-1, with D possibly TRBD2 on 6 matching bases. This CDR3 spans 16 amino acids. The ends were cut back, 0 bases at V and 2 bases at J, with 14 bases in the middle. Germline V CDR1 and CDR2: SQVTM, ANQGSEA. The CDR3 region is CSVEDTGGVAYNEQFF. Written as DNA, the CDR3 is TGCAGCGTTGAAGATACCGGGGGTGTCGCCTACAATGAGCAGTTCTTC.

This clonotype has just a few counts. The chain has TRBV28 and TRBJ2-4, with 10 bases lining up with TRBD1. The J call could be wrong; TRBJ2-7 is a better fit for the DNA end. In germline, CDR1 is MDHEN, CDR2 SYDVKM. The CDR3 contains 14 residues. The CDR3 loop is CASSQGQGICEQYF. The CDR3 DNA reads as TGTGCCAGCAGCCAGGGACAGGGGATTTGCGAGCAGTACTTC.

This clonotype was picked up a small number of times. This sequence joins TRBV12-3 or TRBV12-4 and TRBJ2-7, with TRBD1 identical over 8 bases. The CDR3 is 14 amino acids. Unmatched junction bases numbered 11, after V lost 6 bases and J lost 7 bases. The CDR3 protein is CASSRRQGIGEQYF. Written as DNA, the CDR3 is TGTGCCAGCAGCCGACGACAGGGGATAGGTGAGCAGTACTTC.

This clonotype showed up just a few times. V usage is TRBV20-1 and J usage is TRBJ2-5; 8 bases agree with TRBD1. Trimming took 2 bases from V and 4 from J; bases not matched to a gene: 6. The CDR3 has 14 residues. Looked up from germline, CDR1 is DFQATT and CDR2 is SNEGSKA (reference sequence). In DNA, the CDR3 is TGCAGTGCTAGAAACCGAGGACAGGGAGAGACCCAGTACTTC. It codes for CSARNRGQGETQYF.